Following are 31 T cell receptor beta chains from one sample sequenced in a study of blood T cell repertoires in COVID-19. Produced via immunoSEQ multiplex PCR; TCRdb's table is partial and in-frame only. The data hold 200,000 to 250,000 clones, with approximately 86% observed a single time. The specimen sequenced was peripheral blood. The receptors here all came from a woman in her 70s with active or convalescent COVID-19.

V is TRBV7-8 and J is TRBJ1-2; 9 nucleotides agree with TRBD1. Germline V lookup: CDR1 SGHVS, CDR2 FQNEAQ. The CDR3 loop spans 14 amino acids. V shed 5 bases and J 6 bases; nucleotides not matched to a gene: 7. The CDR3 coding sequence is TGTGCCAGCAGCCCCAGGGACAGGGTGGATGGCTACACCTTC. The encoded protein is CASSPRDRVDGYTF.

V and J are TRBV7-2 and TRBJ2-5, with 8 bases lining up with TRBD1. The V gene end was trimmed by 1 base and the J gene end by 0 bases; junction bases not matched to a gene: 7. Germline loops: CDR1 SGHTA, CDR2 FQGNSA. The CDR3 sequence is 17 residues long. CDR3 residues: CASSLGDRGSYQETQYF. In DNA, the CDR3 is TGTGCCAGCAGCTTAGGTGACAGGGGTTCGTACCAAGAGACCCAGTACTTC.

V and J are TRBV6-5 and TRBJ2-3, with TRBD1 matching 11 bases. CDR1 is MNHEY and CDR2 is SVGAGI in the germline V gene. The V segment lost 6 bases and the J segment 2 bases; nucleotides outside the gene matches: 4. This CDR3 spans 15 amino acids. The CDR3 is CASSAGQGATDTQYF. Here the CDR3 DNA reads TGTGCCAGCAGCGCCGGACAGGGGGCCACAGATACGCAGTATTTT.

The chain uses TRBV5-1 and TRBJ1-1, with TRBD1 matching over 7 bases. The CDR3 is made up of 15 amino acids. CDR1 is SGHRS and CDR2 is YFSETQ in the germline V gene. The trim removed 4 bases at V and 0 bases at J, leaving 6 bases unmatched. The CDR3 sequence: CASSRDSLMNTEAFF. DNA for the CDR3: TGCGCCAGCAGCCGGGACAGCCTCATGAACACTGAAGCTTTCTTT.

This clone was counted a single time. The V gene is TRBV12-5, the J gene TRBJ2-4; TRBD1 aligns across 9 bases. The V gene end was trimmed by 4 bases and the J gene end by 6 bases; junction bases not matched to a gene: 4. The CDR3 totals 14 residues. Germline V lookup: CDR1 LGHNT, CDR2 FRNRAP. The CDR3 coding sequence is TGTGCTAGTGGTTGGGACAGGGCCGGAAACATTCAGTACTTC. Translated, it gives CASGWDRAGNIQYF.

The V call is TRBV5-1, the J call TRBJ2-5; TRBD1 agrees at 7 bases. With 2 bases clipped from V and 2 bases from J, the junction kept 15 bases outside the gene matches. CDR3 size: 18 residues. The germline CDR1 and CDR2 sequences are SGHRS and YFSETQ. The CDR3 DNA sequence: TGCGCCAGCAGCTTTCCGCCCCTCGGGACAGTGGGGCAAGAGACCCAGTACTTC. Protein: CASSFPPLGTVGQETQYF.

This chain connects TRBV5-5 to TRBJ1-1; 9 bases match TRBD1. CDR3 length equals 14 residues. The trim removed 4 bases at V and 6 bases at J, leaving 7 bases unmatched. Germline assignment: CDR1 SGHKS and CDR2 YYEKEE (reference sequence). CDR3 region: CASSRTGGISEAFF. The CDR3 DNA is TGTGCCAGCAGCCGAACAGGGGGCATCTCTGAAGCTTTCTTT.

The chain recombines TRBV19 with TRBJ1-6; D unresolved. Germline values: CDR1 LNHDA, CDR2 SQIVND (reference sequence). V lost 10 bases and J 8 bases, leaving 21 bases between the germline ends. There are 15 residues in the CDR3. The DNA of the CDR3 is TGTGCCACCTTAAGCCGGATTCAGGATTATTCACCCCTCCACTTT. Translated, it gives CATLSRIQDYSPLHF. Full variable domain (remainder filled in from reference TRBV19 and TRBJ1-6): DGGITQSPKYLFRKEGQNVTLSCEQNLNHDAMYWYRQDPGQGLRLIYYSQIVNDFQKGDIAEGYSVSREKKESFPLTVTSAQKNPTAFYLCATLSRIQDYSPLHFGNGTRLTVT.

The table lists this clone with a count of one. The CDR3 DNA reads TGTGCCAGCAGCTTAGAACTGGGACTTACTACGCAGTATTTT. It encodes CASSLELGLTTQYF. The chain couples TRBV11-2 to TRBJ2-3; the D gene is possibly TRBD2 (6 bases). Germline CDR1 and CDR2: SGHAT and FQNNGV. The germline V and J ends were trimmed by 0 bases and 8 bases, with 12 bases remaining between them. CDR3 size: 14 residues.

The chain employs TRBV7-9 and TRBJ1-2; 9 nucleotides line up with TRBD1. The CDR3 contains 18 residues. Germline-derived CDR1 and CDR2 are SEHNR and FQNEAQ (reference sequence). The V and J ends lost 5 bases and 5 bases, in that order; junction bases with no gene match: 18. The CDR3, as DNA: TGTGCCAGCAGCCCCGGGACAGGGATGTCCCCACTGCGGTATGGCTACACCTTC. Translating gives CASSPGTGMSPLRYGYTF.

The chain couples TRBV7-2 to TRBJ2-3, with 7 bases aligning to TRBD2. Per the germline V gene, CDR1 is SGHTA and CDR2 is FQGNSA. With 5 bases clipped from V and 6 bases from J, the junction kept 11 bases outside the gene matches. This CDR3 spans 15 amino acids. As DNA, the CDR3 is TGTGCCAGCAGCCCGACCCCCGCGGGGGTCGATACGCAGTATTTT. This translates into CASSPTPAGVDTQYF.

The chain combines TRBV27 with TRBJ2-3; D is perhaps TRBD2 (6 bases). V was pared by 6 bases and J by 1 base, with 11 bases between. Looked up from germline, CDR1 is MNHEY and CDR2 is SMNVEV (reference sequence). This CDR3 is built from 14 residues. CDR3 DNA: TGTGCCAGCAGCACTTGGGGGGGCACAGATACGCAGTATTTT. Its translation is CASSTWGGTDTQYF.

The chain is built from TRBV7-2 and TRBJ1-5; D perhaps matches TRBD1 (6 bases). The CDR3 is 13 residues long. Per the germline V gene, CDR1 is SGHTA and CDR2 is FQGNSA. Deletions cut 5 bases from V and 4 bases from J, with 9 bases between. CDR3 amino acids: CASSNRVNQPQHF. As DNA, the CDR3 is TGTGCCAGCAGCAACAGGGTTAATCAGCCCCAGCATTTT. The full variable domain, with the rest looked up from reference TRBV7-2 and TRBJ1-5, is GAGVSQSPSNKVTEKGKDVELRCDPISGHTALYWYRQSLGQGLEFLIYFQGNSAPDKSGLPSDRFSAERTGGSVSTLTIQRTQQEDSAVYLCASSNRVNQPQHFGDGTRLSIL.

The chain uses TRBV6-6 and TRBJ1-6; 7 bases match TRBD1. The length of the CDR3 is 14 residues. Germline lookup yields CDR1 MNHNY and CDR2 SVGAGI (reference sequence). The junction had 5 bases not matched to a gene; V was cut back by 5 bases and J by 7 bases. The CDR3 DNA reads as TGTGCCAGCAGTCCGGGACAGCCAAATTCACCCCTCCACTTT. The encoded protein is CASSPGQPNSPLHF.

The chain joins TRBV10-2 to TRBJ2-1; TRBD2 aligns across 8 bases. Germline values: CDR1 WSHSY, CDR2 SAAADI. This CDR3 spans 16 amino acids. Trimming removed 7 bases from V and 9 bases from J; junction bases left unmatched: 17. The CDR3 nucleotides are TGCGCCAGCACTGCCGCGGGCGTCGGGGGGGCGGGTGAGCAGTTCTTC. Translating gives CASTAAGVGGAGEQFF.

The CDR3 is CASSQEVGAGYYGYTF. The CDR3 DNA follows: TGTGCCAGCAGCCAAGAGGTGGGGGCCGGCTACTATGGCTACACCTTC. This chain uses TRBV14 with TRBJ1-2; a weak D match, TRBD1 (6 bases). The CDR3 has 16 amino acids. Between the trimmed V and J ends, which lost 0 bases and 3 bases, there was a span of 14 bases. Germline assignment: CDR1 SGHDN and CDR2 FVKESK.

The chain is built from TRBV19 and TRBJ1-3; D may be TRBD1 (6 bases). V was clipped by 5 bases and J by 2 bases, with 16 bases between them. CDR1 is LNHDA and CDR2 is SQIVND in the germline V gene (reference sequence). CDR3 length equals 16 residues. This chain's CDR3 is CASSPGGPVTGNTIYF. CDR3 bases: TGTGCCAGTAGTCCGGGGGGCCCTGTAACTGGAAACACCATATATTTT.

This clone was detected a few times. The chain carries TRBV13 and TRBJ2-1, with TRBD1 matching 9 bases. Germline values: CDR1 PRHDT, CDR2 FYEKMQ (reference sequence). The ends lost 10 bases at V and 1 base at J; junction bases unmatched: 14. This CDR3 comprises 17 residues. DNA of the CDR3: TGTGCCATCCCAAAGGGACAGGGCTTTATTTCCTACAATGAGCAGTTCTTC. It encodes CAIPKGQGFISYNEQFF.

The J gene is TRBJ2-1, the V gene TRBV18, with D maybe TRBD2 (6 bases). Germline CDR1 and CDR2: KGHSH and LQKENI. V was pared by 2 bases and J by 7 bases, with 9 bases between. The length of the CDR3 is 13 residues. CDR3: CASSPGGKNEQFF. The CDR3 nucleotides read TGTGCCAGCTCACCAGGGGGGAAGAATGAGCAGTTCTTC. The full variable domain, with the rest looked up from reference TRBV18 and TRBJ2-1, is NAGVMQNPRHLVRRRGQEARLRCSPMKGHSHVYWYRQLPEEGLKFMVYLQKENIIDESGMPKERFSAEFPKEGPSILRIQQVVRGDSAAYFCASSPGGKNEQFFGPGTRLTVL.

CDR3 sequence (DNA): TGTGCCAGCAGCTTGGGGGGCTATGGCTACACCTTC. It translates to CASSLGGYGYTF. The gene calls are TRBV6-5 and TRBJ1-2; D perhaps matches TRBD1 (5 bases). V lost 6 bases and J 4 bases, leaving 9 bases between the germline ends. The CDR3 loop spans 12 amino acids. Germline lookup yields CDR1 MNHEY and CDR2 SVGAGI.

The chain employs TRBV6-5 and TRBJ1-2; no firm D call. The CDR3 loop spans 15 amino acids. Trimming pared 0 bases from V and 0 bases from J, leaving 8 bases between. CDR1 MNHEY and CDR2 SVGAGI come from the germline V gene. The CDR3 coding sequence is TGTGCCAGCAGTTACTCGAAGGGAGCTAACTATGGCTACACCTTC. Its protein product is CASSYSKGANYGYTF.

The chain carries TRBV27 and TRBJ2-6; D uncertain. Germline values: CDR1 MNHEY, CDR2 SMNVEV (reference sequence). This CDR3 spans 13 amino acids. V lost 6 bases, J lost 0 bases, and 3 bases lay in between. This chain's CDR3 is CASRLSGANVLTF. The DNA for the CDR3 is TGTGCCAGCAGACTCTCTGGGGCCAACGTCCTGACTTTC.

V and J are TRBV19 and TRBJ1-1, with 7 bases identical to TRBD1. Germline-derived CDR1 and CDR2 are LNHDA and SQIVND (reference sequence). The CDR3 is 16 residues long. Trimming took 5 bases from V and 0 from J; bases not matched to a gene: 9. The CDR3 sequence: CASSDTGEVLNTEAFF. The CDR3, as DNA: TGTGCCAGTAGTGACACAGGGGAAGTTTTGAACACTGAAGCTTTCTTT.

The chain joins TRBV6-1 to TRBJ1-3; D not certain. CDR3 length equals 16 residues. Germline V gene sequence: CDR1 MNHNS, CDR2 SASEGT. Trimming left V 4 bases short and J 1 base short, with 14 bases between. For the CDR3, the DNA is TGTGCCAGCAGTGGAAGGTCGACGGGGTCTGGAAACACCATATATTTT. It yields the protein CASSGRSTGSGNTIYF.

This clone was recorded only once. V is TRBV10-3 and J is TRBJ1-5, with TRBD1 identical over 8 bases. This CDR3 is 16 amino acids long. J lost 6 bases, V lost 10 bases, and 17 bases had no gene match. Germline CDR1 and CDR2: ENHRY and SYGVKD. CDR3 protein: CATNNQDPGGSQPQHF. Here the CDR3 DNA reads TGTGCCACCAACAACCAAGACCCAGGGGGCAGTCAGCCCCAGCATTTT.

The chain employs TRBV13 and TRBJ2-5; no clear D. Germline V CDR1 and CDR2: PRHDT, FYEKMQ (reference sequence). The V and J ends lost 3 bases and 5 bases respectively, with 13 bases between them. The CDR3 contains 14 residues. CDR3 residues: CASSLQAGRETQYF. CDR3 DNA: TGTGCCAGCAGCTTGCAGGCTGGAAGGGAGACCCAGTACTTC.

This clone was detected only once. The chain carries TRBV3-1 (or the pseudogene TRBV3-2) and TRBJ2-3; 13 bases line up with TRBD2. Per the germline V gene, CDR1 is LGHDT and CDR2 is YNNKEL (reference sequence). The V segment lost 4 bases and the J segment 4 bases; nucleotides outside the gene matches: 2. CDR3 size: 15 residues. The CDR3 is CASSLTSGGPDTQYF. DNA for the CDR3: TGTGCCAGCAGCCTGACTAGCGGGGGGCCAGATACGCAGTATTTT.

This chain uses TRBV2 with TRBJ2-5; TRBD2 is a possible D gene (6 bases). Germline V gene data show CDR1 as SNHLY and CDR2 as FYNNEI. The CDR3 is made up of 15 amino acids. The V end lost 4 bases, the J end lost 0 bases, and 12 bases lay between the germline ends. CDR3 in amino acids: CASSAGAGYQETQYF. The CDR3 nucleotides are TGTGCCAGCAGTGCGGGCGCGGGGTACCAAGAGACCCAGTACTTC. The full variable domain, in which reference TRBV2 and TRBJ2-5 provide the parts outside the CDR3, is EPEVTQTPSHQVTQMGQEVILRCVPISNHLYFYWYRQILGQKVEFLVSFYNNEISEKSEIFDDQFSVERPDGSNFTLKIRSTKLEDSAMYFCASSAGAGYQETQYFGPGTRLLVL.

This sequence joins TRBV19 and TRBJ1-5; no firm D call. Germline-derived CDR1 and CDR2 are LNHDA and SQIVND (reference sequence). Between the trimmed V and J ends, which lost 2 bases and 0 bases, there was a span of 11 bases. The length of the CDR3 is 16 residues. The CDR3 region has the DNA TGTGCCAGTAGTATAAGGCGGGATTATAGCAATCAGCCCCAGCATTTT. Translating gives CASSIRRDYSNQPQHF.

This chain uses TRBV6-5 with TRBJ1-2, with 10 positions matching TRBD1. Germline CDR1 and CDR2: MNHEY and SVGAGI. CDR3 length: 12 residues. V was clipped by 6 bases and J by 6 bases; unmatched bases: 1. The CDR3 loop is CASSGTGDGYTF. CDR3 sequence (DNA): TGTGCCAGCAGCGGGACAGGGGATGGCTACACCTTC.

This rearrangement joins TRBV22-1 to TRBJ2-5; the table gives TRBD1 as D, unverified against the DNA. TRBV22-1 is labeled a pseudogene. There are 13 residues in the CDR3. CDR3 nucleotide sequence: TGTCCTGGGAGCTCGAGACACCCCCGAGTCCAGTACTTC. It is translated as CPGSSRHPRVQYF.